This T cell receptor (beta chain) was recovered during a study of blood T cell repertoires in COVID-19. Study context: Samples taken during acute and convalescent COVID-19 were collected in the United States, Italy and Spain. PBMCs, B-cell-depleted T cells, or T cells were the source of the cDNA or gDNA that made up the material.

The table came from immunoSEQ multiplex PCR; TCRdb's copy has only in-frame clones and leaves some out. Altogether about 500,000 clones are present, approximately 91% being singletons, with the ten largest covering roughly 8%. The length of the CDR3 is 16 residues. With V trimmed by 5 bases and J by 0 bases, 10 bases remained unmatched. Germline assignment: CDR1 SGHNT and CDR2 YYREEE (reference sequence). This sequence joins TRBV5-4 and TRBJ2-7; TRBD2 matches at 8 bases. This receptor was identified in a woman aged 50 to 65 with COVID-19, enrolled during active disease. The sequenced material came from peripheral blood. In nucleotides, the CDR3 is TGTGCCAGCAGGTACAAGGGACTAGTAGACTCCTACGAGCAGTACTTC. Amino acid sequence: CASRYKGLVDSYEQYF.